A selection of T cell receptor beta chains follows, all from one sample in a study of T cells in Graves' hyperthyroidism and ophthalmopathy. TCRdb re-called the multiplex PCR reads with MiXCR, one entry per CDR3 protein. The repertoire holds fewer than 650,000 distinct CDR3 sequences, 35% to 50% seen once, with about 43% in the top ten. Material for sequencing was peripheral blood or thyroid tissue (not recorded which). All receptors come from an adult woman with Graves' disease, either hyperthyroidism or ophthalmopathy (not recorded which). CDR3s include the opening cysteine and the closing phenylalanine or tryptophan. D genes are given only for firm matches. Clone size is given for some rows only: seen once, a few or many times, or a class if the clone is expanded.

J: TRBJ2-7; V: TRBV7-2; size: -; D: -; DNA: TGTGCCAGTAGTGTCAACAGGCTCTTGGACGAGCAGTACTTC; CDR3: CASSVNRLLDEQYF
J: TRBJ1-4; V: TRBV7-9; size: -; D: -; DNA: TGTGCCAGCGGACCCGGGGCAGGGTATGAAAAACTGTTTTTT; CDR3: CASGPGAGYEKLFF
J: TRBJ2-1; V: TRBV29-1; size: -; D: TRBD2; DNA: TGCAGCGGGAGGCTAGCGGGAATATACAATGAGCAGTTCTTC; CDR3: CSGRLAGIYNEQFF
J: TRBJ2-7; V: TRBV7-8; size: -; D: -; DNA: TGTGCCAGCAGCTTAGCGGGGGTTAGGGGGACCGAGCAGTACTTC; CDR3: CASSLAGVRGTEQYF
J: TRBJ1-3; V: TRBV20-1; size: few; D: -; DNA: TGCAGTGCTAGAGATCCCAACCAGGGAAACACCATATATTTT; CDR3: CSARDPNQGNTIYF
J: TRBJ1-2; V: TRBV29-1; size: -; D: TRBD1; DNA: TGCAGCGTGACCCGGGACAGGGCTGAAAGCTACACCTTC; CDR3: CSVTRDRAESYTF
J: TRBJ2-1; V: TRBV19; size: -; D: -; DNA: TGTGCCAGTAATGGGGGAGATGAGCAGTTCTTC; CDR3: CASNGGDEQFF
J: TRBJ2-7; V: TRBV3-1; size: few; D: -; DNA: TGTGCCAGCAGCGAAGTCGGCCATTCCTACGAGCAGTACTTC; CDR3: CASSEVGHSYEQYF
J: TRBJ2-7; V: TRBV7-6; size: many; D: -; DNA: TGTGCCAGCACCCCCGGATCGGGAGTATCCTACGAGCAGTACTTC; CDR3: CASTPGSGVSYEQYF
J: TRBJ1-1; V: TRBV6-5; size: many; D: -; DNA: TGTGCCAGCAGTTATTGGGCCTTGAACACTGAAGCTTTCTTT; CDR3: CASSYWALNTEAFF
J: TRBJ2-2; V: TRBV10-1; size: many; D: -; DNA: TGCGCCAGCAGTGAGTCGATATCCCGCGGCCGGCCCGTGAACACCGGGGAGCTGTTTTTT; CDR3: CASSESISRGRPVNTGELFF
J: TRBJ2-5; V: TRBV7-9; size: -; D: -; DNA: TGTGCCAGCAGCGCGTCGGGAGCAGAGACCCAGTACTTC; CDR3: CASSASGAETQYF
J: TRBJ1-5; V: TRBV6-2/TRBV6-3; size: few; D: -; DNA: TGTGCCAGCAGAACCGGGAAAGTCAATCAGCCCCAGCATTTT; CDR3: CASRTGKVNQPQHF
J: TRBJ2-5; V: TRBV10-3; size: -; D: -; DNA: TGTGCCATCAGAGGGATTAGCTGGGAAGAGACCCAGTACTTC; CDR3: CAIRGISWEETQYF
J: TRBJ2-5; V: TRBV7-9; size: -; D: -; DNA: TGTGCCAGCAGCTTAGTTCAGGGGCAGCCCCAGTACTTC; CDR3: CASSLVQGQPQYF
J: TRBJ2-5; V: TRBV12-3/TRBV12-4; size: -; D: TRBD2; DNA: TGTGCCAGCAGCCTAACTAGCGGGAGTTTGGAGACCCAGTACTTC; CDR3: CASSLTSGSLETQYF
J: TRBJ1-1; V: TRBV25-1; size: few; D: TRBD1; DNA: TGTGCCAGCAGTGAATTGGCAGGGGGGAACACTGAAGCTTTCTTT; CDR3: CASSELAGGNTEAFF
J: TRBJ1-1; V: TRBV15; size: -; D: TRBD1; DNA: TGTGCCTCGACGAGGGGGCAAACTGAAGCTTTCTTT; CDR3: CASTRGQTEAFF
J: TRBJ2-7; V: TRBV5-6; size: few; D: -; DNA: TGTGCCAGCAGCTTGGAGTCGGGGGTCGAGCAGTACTTC; CDR3: CASSLESGVEQYF
J: TRBJ2-7; V: TRBV29-1; size: -; D: -; DNA: TGCAGCGTTTTCGAGAGGGCCTACGAGCAGTACTTC; CDR3: CSVFERAYEQYF
J: TRBJ2-2; V: TRBV5-1; size: -; D: -; DNA: TGCGCCAGCATCGGGAAGAACACCGGGGAGCTGTTTTTT; CDR3: CASIGKNTGELFF
J: TRBJ1-2; V: TRBV7-9; size: -; D: -; DNA: TGTGCCAGCAGCCCGTGGGTTGACCAGATCTATGGCTACACCTTC; CDR3: CASSPWVDQIYGYTF
J: TRBJ2-5; V: TRBV20-1; size: once; D: -; DNA: TGCAGTGCCAGGCGGAGTTGGGAGACCCAGTACTTC; CDR3: CSARRSWETQYF
J: TRBJ2-7; V: TRBV29-1; size: -; D: TRBD2; DNA: TGCAGCGTTGGGGGAGGGCCGCTCTACGAGCAGTACTTC; CDR3: CSVGGGPLYEQYF
J: TRBJ2-5; V: TRBV7-6; size: -; D: -; DNA: TGTGCCAGCAGCTTAAGTAGAACTACTCAAGAGACCCAGTACTTC; CDR3: CASSLSRTTQETQYF
J: TRBJ2-7; V: TRBV10-3; size: -; D: -; DNA: TGTGCCATCAGGGCATCAGCCTACGAGCAGTACTTC; CDR3: CAIRASAYEQYF
J: TRBJ1-5; V: TRBV3-1; size: few; D: -; DNA: TGTGCCAGCAGCCAAGTTGGGGGGGAAGGGCCCCAGCATTTT; CDR3: CASSQVGGEGPQHF
J: TRBJ2-7; V: TRBV7-2; size: -; D: -; DNA: TGTGCCAGCAGCTTGTGGACACACTACGAGCAGTACTTC; CDR3: CASSLWTHYEQYF
J: TRBJ1-5; V: TRBV7-9; size: many; D: -; DNA: TGTGCCAGCAGCTTAAACTATCAGCCCCAGCATTTT; CDR3: CASSLNYQPQHF
J: TRBJ1-2; V: TRBV20-1; size: -; D: -; DNA: TGCAGTGCTAGAGGCGGGGACACTTCCGGGGACGATGGCTACACCTTC; CDR3: CSARGGDTSGDDGYTF
J: TRBJ1-1; V: TRBV6-5; size: many; D: -; DNA: TGTGCCAGCAGTTACTCGACAGTGAACACTGAAGCTTTCTTT; CDR3: CASSYSTVNTEAFF
J: TRBJ2-7; V: TRBV24-1; size: -; D: -; DNA: TGTGCCACCAGTGATACGGGGTCCTACAATGAGCAGTACTTC; CDR3: CATSDTGSYNEQYF
J: TRBJ2-7; V: TRBV10-2; size: few; D: -; DNA: TGCGCCAGCAGTGACCCGGGGGCAACCTACGAGCAGTACTTC; CDR3: CASSDPGATYEQYF
J: TRBJ1-4; V: TRBV14; size: many; D: TRBD1; DNA: TGTGCCAGCAGCCAACGGACAGGACGAAATGAAAAACTGTTTTTT; CDR3: CASSQRTGRNEKLFF
J: TRBJ1-1; V: TRBV2; size: -; D: TRBD1; DNA: TGTGCCAGCAGTGGAGCAGGGGGATACACTCCTGAAGCTTTCTTT; CDR3: CASSGAGGYTPEAFF
J: TRBJ2-7; V: TRBV7-2; size: few; D: TRBD2; DNA: TGTGCCAGCAGCCTCCAGCGGGGGCGGGACGAGCAGTACTTC; CDR3: CASSLQRGRDEQYF
J: TRBJ2-2; V: TRBV7-9; size: few; D: -; DNA: TGTGCCAGCAGCCCGCAGGGTATCGGGGAGCTGTTTTTT; CDR3: CASSPQGIGELFF
J: TRBJ1-5; V: TRBV5-1; size: many; D: -; DNA: TGCGCCAGCAGCTTGGAAAGGGATTTCGGCAATCAGCCCCAGCATTTT; CDR3: CASSLERDFGNQPQHF
J: TRBJ1-1; V: TRBV29-1; size: many; D: -; DNA: TGCAGCGTTGAGGCAAGCATGAACACTGAAGCTTTCTTT; CDR3: CSVEASMNTEAFF
J: TRBJ1-3; V: TRBV4-2; size: many; D: -; DNA: TGTGCCAGCAGCCAAGAACCGACAGCCATATATTTT; CDR3: CASSQEPTAIYF
J: TRBJ1-1; V: TRBV25-1; size: -; D: -; DNA: TGTGCCAGCAGTGAACGACAGGTGAACACTGAAGCTTTCTTT; CDR3: CASSERQVNTEAFF
J: TRBJ2-5; V: TRBV7-2; size: many; D: -; DNA: TGTGCCAGCAGCTTGGCATTGGAGACCCAGTACTTC; CDR3: CASSLALETQYF
J: TRBJ1-2; V: TRBV14; size: -; D: -; DNA: TGTGCCAGCAGCCAAGATGCCATAGTGTCCCACCGATTCTATGGCTACACCTTC; CDR3: CASSQDAIVSHRFYGYTF
J: TRBJ1-5; V: TRBV4-2; size: many; D: TRBD1; DNA: TGTGCCAGCAGCCGTACCGGGACAGGGGATCAGCCCCAGCATTTT; CDR3: CASSRTGTGDQPQHF
J: TRBJ1-1; V: TRBV20-1; size: -; D: TRBD1; DNA: TGCAGTGCTAGAGTTATCCGGACAGGGGTGAACACTGAAGCTTTCTTT; CDR3: CSARVIRTGVNTEAFF
J: TRBJ2-7; V: TRBV13; size: -; D: -; DNA: TGTGCCAGCAGCCAAGGGGGGACGGATTCCTACGAGCAGTACTTC; CDR3: CASSQGGTDSYEQYF
J: TRBJ2-5; V: TRBV7-6; size: -; D: -; DNA: TGTGCCAGCAGCCCCACAGGGCAAAAGACCCAGTACTTC; CDR3: CASSPTGQKTQYF
J: TRBJ2-2; V: TRBV7-2; size: -; D: -; DNA: TGTGCCAGCAGCTTGGGGGGCCAGAACACCGGGGAGCTGTTTTTT; CDR3: CASSLGGQNTGELFF
J: TRBJ1-2; V: TRBV7-9; size: -; D: -; DNA: TGTGCCAGCAGCCTCGGAGGACAGCCATATGGCTACACCTTC; CDR3: CASSLGGQPYGYTF
J: TRBJ2-7; V: TRBV14; size: many; D: -; DNA: TGTGCCAGCAGCAAGGAGGTCCACTCCTACGAGCAGTACTTC; CDR3: CASSKEVHSYEQYF
J: TRBJ2-5; V: TRBV4-1; size: many; D: TRBD2; DNA: TGCGCCAGCAGCCTTACAGGTGGGCTAGCGGGTTATCAAGAGACCCAGTACTTC; CDR3: CASSLTGGLAGYQETQYF
J: TRBJ1-2; V: TRBV7-8; size: -; D: TRBD1; DNA: TGTGCCAGCAGCTGGGACAGGGGGCCCTATGGCTACACCTTC; CDR3: CASSWDRGPYGYTF
J: TRBJ1-2; V: TRBV2; size: -; D: -; DNA: TGTGCCAGCACCGCACAGGGCGACTATGGCTACACCTTC; CDR3: CASTAQGDYGYTF
J: TRBJ1-1; V: TRBV7-2; size: few; D: -; DNA: TGTGCCAGCACCGCGACAGCCCAGAGCACTGAAGCTTTCTTT; CDR3: CASTATAQSTEAFF
J: TRBJ1-4; V: TRBV20-1; size: many; D: TRBD1; DNA: TGCAGTGCCCCGGACAGGCGGCAAGTAGGCGAAAAACTGTTTTTT; CDR3: CSAPDRRQVGEKLFF
J: TRBJ2-7; V: TRBV7-2; size: few; D: TRBD2; DNA: TGTGCCAGCAGCCCAGCGGGACGGGGACTCGAGCAGTACTTC; CDR3: CASSPAGRGLEQYF
J: TRBJ2-7; V: TRBV7-9; size: once; D: -; DNA: TGTGCCAGCAGCCCATCGGGACCTGCCACCTACGAGCAGTACTTC; CDR3: CASSPSGPATYEQYF
J: TRBJ1-2; V: TRBV7-9; size: -; D: -; DNA: TGTGCCAGCAGCTTAGATGGGACGGTCCTCAATGGCTACACCTTC; CDR3: CASSLDGTVLNGYTF
J: TRBJ2-2; V: TRBV5-1; size: -; D: TRBD2; DNA: TGCGCCAGCATTACGGCCCCTCGAGCGGGAGGGCCCGGGGAGCTGTTTTTT; CDR3: CASITAPRAGGPGELFF
J: TRBJ1-6; V: TRBV7-6; size: -; D: -; DNA: TGTGCCAGCAGCTCCGCCGACAGGAGCCCCCTCCACTTT; CDR3: CASSSADRSPLHF